The 16 T cell receptor beta chains presented below share a single source sample, sequenced in a study of control samples from healthy donors and cancer patients (TCRdb year 2020). Libraries were constructed by the immunoSEQ multiplex PCR assay. TCRdb stores this immuneACCESS table with in-frame sequences only. Part of the clones is absent; in the studies checked, under half of the shortfall reflects unresolved V genes, and no reason is known for the rest. Here the sample has around 150,000 clones; about 90% occur a single time. The ten largest account for approximately 1.6% of the sample. The sample was blood. The origin of the receptors is a man younger than 35 in good health.

Only one count was recorded for this clone. The genes are TRBV15 and TRBJ2-7, with unresolved D. Per germline, CDR1 LNHNV and CDR2 YYDKDF (reference sequence). The CDR3 contains 15 residues. The V gene lost 6 bases and the J gene lost 0 bases, with 15 bases spanning the gap. CDR3 nucleotide sequence: TGTGCCACCAGAAATAGCCCAGTTGTCTCCTACGAGCAGTACTTC. It codes for CATRNSPVVSYEQYF.

The genes are TRBV11-1 and TRBJ2-5, with TRBD2 matching 10 bases. Germline CDR1 reads SGHAT; CDR2 reads FQDESV (reference sequence). The CDR3 covers 15 residues. The V gene end was trimmed by 8 bases and the J gene end by 2 bases; junction bases not matched to a gene: 8. The CDR3 DNA reads as TGTGCCAGCCATACTAGCGGGGAATCTCAAGAGACCCAGTACTTC. Protein product: CASHTSGESQETQYF. Variable domain in full (rest from reference TRBV11-1 and TRBJ2-5): EAEVAQSPRYKITEKSQAVAFWCDPISGHATLYWYRQILGQGPELLVQFQDESVVDDSQLPKDRFSAERLKGVDSTLKIQPAELGDSAMYLCASHTSGESQETQYFGPGTRLLVL.

The chain employs TRBV7-9 and TRBJ2-3; D may be TRBD2 (5 bases). The ends were cut back, 4 bases at V and 2 bases at J, with 25 bases in the middle. In germline, CDR1 is SEHNR, CDR2 FQNEAQ (reference sequence). The CDR3 is 19 amino acids. The CDR3 DNA reads TGTGCCAGCAGCTCTTGGTCCGACGGTTGGCACGGACTCACAGATACGCAGTATTTT. Translating it yields CASSSWSDGWHGLTDTQYF.

The rearrangement links TRBV5-1 to TRBJ2-7; 7 positions agree with TRBD1. The CDR3 runs 14 residues. Germline-derived CDR1 and CDR2 are SGHRS and YFSETQ. The V segment lost 4 bases and the J segment 2 bases; nucleotides outside the gene matches: 6. The CDR3 sequence: CASSPRTGTYEQYF. The DNA of the CDR3 is TGCGCCAGCAGCCCCAGGACAGGCACCTACGAGCAGTACTTC.

J is TRBJ2-5 and V is TRBV4-3, with D possibly matching TRBD2 (7 bases). This CDR3 is 15 amino acids long. The V end was cut by 0 bases, the J end by 5 bases, with 13 bases between. The germline CDR1 and CDR2 sequences are LGHNA and YSLEER. CDR3 in DNA: TGCGCCAGCAGCCAAGATCGGGGGGCTTGGGAGACCCAGTACTTC. Amino acid sequence: CASSQDRGAWETQYF.

The count of this clone is one. The V call is TRBV3-1 (or the pseudogene TRBV3-2), the J call TRBJ2-7; no firm D call. CDR3 length equals 16 residues. Germline CDR1 reads LGHDT; CDR2 reads YNNKEL (reference sequence). V lost 0 bases and J lost 0, with 12 bases in between. The CDR3 loop reads CASSQDPTASSYEQYF. The CDR3 nucleotides read TGTGCCAGCAGCCAAGATCCGACGGCAAGCTCCTACGAGCAGTACTTC.

The gene calls are TRBV19 and TRBJ2-7; no clear D. V was shortened by 5 bases and J by 3 bases, with 14 bases between the two germline ends. The germline V gene encodes CDR1 LNHDA and CDR2 SQIVND (reference sequence). The CDR3 loop spans 14 amino acids. DNA for the CDR3: TGTGCCAGTAGTGCGGACCGAGTGGGCTACGAGCAGTACTTC. It encodes CASSADRVGYEQYF.

This chain joins TRBV19 and TRBJ1-4, with TRBD1 as a possible D gene (5 bases). The CDR3 contains 14 residues. Looked up from germline, CDR1 is LNHDA and CDR2 is SQIVND (reference sequence). Trimming cost V 10 bases and J 10 bases, with 22 bases left between them. CDR3: CATNGVAAGGKLFF. The DNA for the CDR3 is TGTGCCACAAACGGTGTTGCGGCGGGGGGAAAACTGTTTTTT.

V and J are TRBV5-1 and TRBJ2-7, with D possibly TRBD1 on 6 matching bases. The CDR3 spans 14 residues. With 1 base removed from V and 1 base from J, the gap between germline ends came to 9 bases. CDR1 is SGHRS, CDR2 YFSETQ, per germline. DNA of the CDR3: TGCGCCAGCAGCTTGTACAGGGAATCCTACGAGCAGTACTTC. Its protein is CASSLYRESYEQYF.

This chain links TRBV11-3 with TRBJ1-1; possible D gene TRBD1, 5 bases. The CDR3 loop spans 13 amino acids. The V end lost 3 bases, the J end lost 0 bases, and 5 bases lay between the germline ends. Per the germline V gene, CDR1 is SGHNT and CDR2 is YENEEA. The DNA of the CDR3 is TGTGCCAGCAGCTTGGACATGAACACTGAAGCTTTCTTT. Translated, it gives CASSLDMNTEAFF.

This sequence joins TRBV24-1 and TRBJ1-2; 7 nucleotides line up with TRBD1. The CDR3 length is 13 residues. Germline V lookup: CDR1 KGHDR, CDR2 SFDVKD. The ends lost 4 bases at V and 6 bases at J; junction bases unmatched: 4. In nucleotides, the CDR3 is TGTGCCACCAGTGAAGGGACAGTCCATGGCTACACCTTC. As protein: CATSEGTVHGYTF.

This clone has a count of ten or more. This chain joins TRBV5-8 and TRBJ1-2; 10 bases map to TRBD1. Germline V gives CDR1 SGHTS, CDR2 YDEGEE. The CDR3 contains 16 residues. V dropped 1 base and J dropped 3; count of bases not matched to a gene: 6. The CDR3 nucleotides read TGTGCCAGCAGCTTGCACTCGACAGGGGGCTACTATGGCTACACCTTC. It encodes CASSLHSTGGYYGYTF.

CDR3 in amino acids: CASSSGAFTDTQYF. The DNA of the CDR3 is TGTGCCAGCAGCTCAGGGGCCTTCACAGATACGCAGTATTTT. V and J are TRBV6-2 or TRBV6-3 and TRBJ2-3; tentative D call: TRBD1 (6 bases). V was clipped by 6 bases and J by 2 bases, with 12 bases between them. Per the germline V gene, CDR1 is MNHEY and CDR2 is SVGEGT. This CDR3 spans 14 amino acids.

The CDR3 protein is CASSLEVSGAEQYF. The CDR3 bases are TGTGCCAGCAGCTTAGAAGTTTCGGGCGCCGAGCAGTACTTC. V gene TRBV7-9 combines with J gene TRBJ2-7; D uncertain. V was clipped by 1 base and J by 6 bases, with 13 bases between them. The CDR3 runs to 14 residues. Germline CDR1 and CDR2: SEHNR and FQNEAQ (reference sequence).

V gene TRBV19 combines with J gene TRBJ1-1; 12 nucleotides line up with TRBD1. Germline assignment: CDR1 LNHDA and CDR2 SQIVND (reference sequence). This CDR3 has 16 residues. With 5 bases clipped from V and 5 bases from J, the junction kept 9 bases outside the gene matches. This CDR3 reads CASSGPGTGGLTEAFF. Written as DNA, the CDR3 is TGTGCCAGTAGTGGTCCCGGGACAGGGGGCTTAACTGAAGCTTTCTTT.

This clone was found a few times. CDR3 sequence (DNA): TGCGCCAGCAGCTTGGCCGCGACAGGTTCCTATGGCTACACCTTC. As protein: CASSLAATGSYGYTF. V and J are TRBV5-1 and TRBJ1-2, with D tentatively TRBD1 (6 bases). Germline CDR1 SGHRS, CDR2 YFSETQ. The CDR3 covers 15 residues. V lost 0 bases and J lost 4, with 13 bases in between.